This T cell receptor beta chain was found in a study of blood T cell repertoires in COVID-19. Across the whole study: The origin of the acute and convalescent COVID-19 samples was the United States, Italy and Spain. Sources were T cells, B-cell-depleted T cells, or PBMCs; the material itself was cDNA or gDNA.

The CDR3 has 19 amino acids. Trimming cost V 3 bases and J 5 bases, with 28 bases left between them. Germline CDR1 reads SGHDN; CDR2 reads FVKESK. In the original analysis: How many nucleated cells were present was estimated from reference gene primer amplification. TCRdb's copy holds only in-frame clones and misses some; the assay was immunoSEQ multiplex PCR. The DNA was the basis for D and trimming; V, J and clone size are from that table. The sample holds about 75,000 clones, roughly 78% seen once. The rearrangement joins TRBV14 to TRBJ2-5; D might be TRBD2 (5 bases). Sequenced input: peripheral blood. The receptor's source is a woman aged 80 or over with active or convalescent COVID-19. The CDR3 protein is CASSQTIASSSALYETQYF. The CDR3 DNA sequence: TGTGCCAGCAGCCAGACTATAGCGTCCAGTTCGGCCCTTTATGAGACCCAGTACTTC.